The clone carrying this T cell receptor (beta chain) showed up just a few times. The sample is drawn from a study of control samples from healthy donors and cancer patients. Sequencing used immunoSEQ multiplex PCR; TCRdb keeps in-frame clones, though not all of them. The sample holds about 120,000 clones, over 90% seen once. The CDR3 loop spans 16 amino acids. V shed 2 bases and J shed 6 bases, with 16 bases lying between them. The germline gives CDR1 LGHNA, CDR2 YNFKEQ. The source of this sequence is a young man in good health. The sequenced sample consisted of blood. V gene TRBV4-2 combines with J gene TRBJ2-2; weak D call: TRBD1 (5 bases). Here the CDR3 reads CASSQSLLDNPGELFF. CDR3 nucleotide sequence: TGTGCCAGCAGCCAATCATTGTTGGACAACCCCGGGGAGCTGTTTTTT.